This T cell receptor (beta chain) was observed in a study of cytomegalovirus exposure and HLA in healthy donors. The assay was immunoSEQ multiplex PCR, and TCRdb's table has in-frame clones only and misses some. This sample has more than 140,000 clones; approximately 91% occur once, and the top ten carry about 3.1%. This clone has only a few counts. Its matching antigen is unknown. Whole-study results and caveats: Using the classifier, cytomegalovirus status was reportedly diagnosed with high specificity and sensitivity. In the approximately 130 validation repertoires, a later analysis found that first-cohort TCR clusters tended to co-occur.

The CDR3 length is 17 residues. V lost 0 bases and J lost 0; bases outside the gene matches: 5. CDR1 SGDLS and CDR2 YYNGEE come from the germline V gene. The chain has TRBV9 and TRBJ2-4; 8 bases line up with TRBD2. The source material was PBMCs. This TCR was recovered from a woman between 18 and 30 years old in good health and CMV-seropositive. CDR3 residues: CASSVGGAGVAKNIQYF. The CDR3 DNA is TGTGCCAGCAGCGTAGGGGGAGCGGGGGTAGCCAAAAACATTCAGTACTTC. The complete variable domain, with remaining parts taken from reference TRBV9 and TRBJ2-4, reads DSGVTQTPKHLITATGQRVTLRCSPRSGDLSVYWYQQSLDQGLQFLIQYYNGEERAKGNILERFSAQQFPDLHSELNLSSLELGDSALYFCASSVGGAGVAKNIQYFGAGTRLSVL.